The rows below give T cell receptor beta chains drawn from one sample of a study of blood T cell repertoires in COVID-19. Only in-frame clones appear in the TCRdb table, and some are missing; sequencing was by immunoSEQ multiplex PCR. The sample contains under 450,000 clones, about 88% of which appear only once. What was sequenced was peripheral blood. The receptors were sampled from a woman in her forties with COVID-19, enrolled during active disease. Each CDR3 is given with its conserved first and last residue. The D gene is left open where the match is weak. The listing skips clone size in some rows; elsewhere it reads once, few, many or a size class.

TRBD1	.	TRBV30	TRBJ1-2	CAYSRQGAGYGYTF	TGTGCCTACTCCCGGCAGGGGGCTGGCTATGGCTACACCTTC
.	.	TRBV7-9	TRBJ1-3	CASSLVQGMGGNTIYF	TGTGCCAGCAGCTTAGTACAGGGAATGGGCGGAAACACCATATATTTT
.	once	TRBV27	TRBJ2-2	CASSLQPHSNTGELFF	TGTGCCAGCAGTTTGCAGCCCCACAGTAACACCGGGGAGCTGTTTTTT
.	.	TRBV7-9	TRBJ1-6	CASSHPYRSHSPLHF	TGTGCCAGCAGCCATCCGTACAGGTCCCATTCACCCCTCCACTTT
.	.	TRBV7-2	TRBJ1-5	CASSPNEYSNQPQHF	TGTGCCAGCAGCCCTAATGAGTATAGCAATCAGCCCCAGCATTTT
TRBD1	.	TRBV6-5	TRBJ1-2	CASDAGDSNNYGYTF	TGTGCCAGCGATGCTGGGGACAGCAATAACTATGGCTACACCTTC
.	.	TRBV5-4	TRBJ2-2	CASSTGGDRNTGELFF	TGTGCCAGCAGCACGGGAGGGGACAGGAACACCGGGGAGCTGTTTTTT
.	.	TRBV20-1	TRBJ1-2	CSASETVNYGYTF	TGCAGTGCTAGTGAGACAGTAAACTATGGCTACACCTTC
TRBD1	.	TRBV6-4	TRBJ2-5	CASSEDRAKETQYF	TGTGCCAGCAGTGAAGACAGGGCAAAAGAGACCCAGTACTTC
TRBD1	once	TRBV3-1/TRBV3-2	TRBJ1-1	CASSLRWTGLNTEAFF	TGTGCCAGCAGCCTTCGCTGGACAGGGTTAAACACTGAAGCTTTCTTT
TRBD2	.	TRBV28	TRBJ2-5	CASSSLGGVARRLTQYF	TGTGCCAGCAGTTCGTTGGGGGGGGTAGCGCGGCGATTGACCCAGTACTTC
TRBD2	.	TRBV7-3	TRBJ2-1	CASSSLAGDNEQFF	TGTGCCAGCAGTTCACTAGCGGGAGACAATGAGCAGTTCTTC
.	.	TRBV10-1	TRBJ1-5	CASSESWGRQSAQHF	TGCGCCAGCAGTGAGTCGTGGGGGCGGCAATCAGCCCAGCATTTT
.	.	TRBV6-5	TRBJ1-6	CASSYGGGAGSPLHF	TGTGCCAGCAGTTATGGGGGGGGTGCGGGTTCACCCCTCCACTTT
.	.	TRBV29-1	TRBJ1-4	CSAQGSKEKLFF	TGCAGCGCGCAGGGATCGAAGGAAAAACTGTTTTTT
.	.	TRBV11-2	TRBJ1-3	CASSPPQPARVGAGNTIYF	TGTGCCAGCAGCCCCCCCCAACCTGCCAGGGTCGGAGCTGGAAACACCATATATTTT
TRBD2	.	TRBV7-2	TRBJ2-3	CASSLGLAGRTSTDTQYF	TGTGCCAGCAGCTTAGGACTAGCGGGACGAACTAGCACAGATACGCAGTATTTT
TRBD1	once	TRBV18	TRBJ1-5	CASATGGYQPQHF	TGTGCCAGTGCCACAGGGGGTTATCAGCCCCAGCATTTT
.	once	TRBV7-2	TRBJ2-5	CASSLSIQETQYF	TGTGCCAGCAGCTTGTCCATTCAAGAGACCCAGTACTTC
.	.	TRBV28	TRBJ1-5	CASKPGGSQPQHF	TGTGCCAGCAAACCGGGGGGGAGTCAGCCCCAGCATTTT
.	.	TRBV28	TRBJ1-4	CASSLYGVNEKLFF	TGTGCCAGCAGTTTATACGGGGTTAATGAAAAACTGTTTTTT
TRBD1	.	TRBV18	TRBJ1-5	CASSHRQGLNQPQHF	TGTGCCAGCTCACACAGACAGGGGCTCAATCAGCCCCAGCATTTT
.	.	TRBV5-1	TRBJ1-1	CASSLLGEPAEAFF	TGCGCCAGCAGCTTGTTAGGGGAACCGGCTGAAGCTTTCTTT
TRBD2	.	TRBV7-8	TRBJ2-2	CASSLESGGQATGELFF	TGTGCCAGCAGCTTAGAGTCGGGGGGGCAGGCCACCGGGGAGCTGTTTTTT
.	once	TRBV7-8	TRBJ2-5	CASSPRTGWETQYF	TGTGCCAGCAGCCCGAGGACTGGATGGGAGACCCAGTACTTC
TRBD2	.	TRBV27	TRBJ2-1	CASRSHSSGFSYNEQFF	TGTGCCAGCAGGTCTCACTCTAGCGGTTTCTCCTACAATGAGCAGTTCTTC
.	.	TRBV12-5	TRBJ1-2	CASGNPDSPLIGYTF	TGTGCTAGTGGTAACCCAGACAGCCCGTTAATAGGCTACACCTTC
TRBD1	.	TRBV7-3	TRBJ2-7	CASGQGVGEQYF	TGTGCCAGCGGACAGGGTGTAGGCGAGCAGTACTTC
TRBD1	.	TRBV19	TRBJ1-2	CASSPRGQGGYGYTF	TGTGCCAGTAGTCCAAGGGGGCAGGGTGGCTATGGCTACACCTTC
.	few	TRBV6-6	TRBJ1-5	CASRPGGSNQPQHF	TGTGCCAGCAGGCCGGGGGGGAGCAATCAGCCCCAGCATTTT
TRBD1	.	TRBV13	TRBJ1-2	CASSFSTGNYNYGYTF	TGTGCCAGCAGCTTTTCGACAGGGAATTATAACTATGGCTACACCTTC
TRBD1	.	TRBV15	TRBJ1-2	CATSGAGGDYGYTF	TGTGCCACCAGCGGGGCAGGGGGAGACTATGGCTACACCTTC
TRBD1	.	TRBV30	TRBJ1-3	CAWSVWDRDRNTIYF	TGTGCCTGGAGTGTATGGGACAGGGATAGAAACACCATATATTTT
.	.	TRBV28	TRBJ2-5	CASSLHQGQEETQYF	TGTGCCAGCAGTTTACATCAGGGGCAGGAGGAGACCCAGTACTTC
.	.	TRBV5-6	TRBJ2-7	CASSLIGYAYEQYF	TGTGCCAGCAGCTTAATCGGGTATGCCTACGAGCAGTACTTC
TRBD2	.	TRBV5-1	TRBJ2-1	CASSARLAGGPVEQFF	TGCGCCAGCAGCGCCAGACTAGCGGGGGGGCCTGTCGAGCAGTTCTTC
TRBD1	once	TRBV7-2	TRBJ1-5	CASSLVGTGGTNQPQHF	TGTGCCAGCAGCTTAGTCGGGACAGGGGGAACCAATCAGCCCCAGCATTTT
TRBD1	.	TRBV18	TRBJ1-1	CASSPFGQGAGNTEAFF	TGTGCCAGCTCACCATTCGGACAGGGGGCAGGGAACACTGAAGCTTTCTTT
TRBD1	.	TRBV7-2	TRBJ2-5	CASSPGNRGRETQYF	TGTGCCAGCAGCCCTGGTAACAGGGGCAGAGAGACCCAGTACTTC
.	.	TRBV2	TRBJ1-1	CASSGGAGDMNTEAFF	TGTGCCAGCAGTGGGGGAGCAGGGGACATGAACACTGAAGCTTTCTTT
.	.	TRBV24-1	TRBJ1-5	CATSDRQLNQPQHF	TGTGCCACCAGTGACCGACAACTCAATCAGCCCCAGCATTTT
TRBD2	once	TRBV10-3	TRBJ2-7	CAINSGRATYEQYF	TGTGCCATAAATAGCGGGAGGGCCACCTACGAGCAGTACTTC
TRBD2	once	TRBV9	TRBJ2-3	CASQVGLASTDTQYF	TGTGCCAGTCAAGTGGGACTAGCGAGCACAGATACGCAGTATTTT
.	.	TRBV3-1/TRBV3-2	TRBJ2-6	CASSILSGANVLTF	TGTGCCAGCAGTATACTCTCTGGGGCCAACGTCCTGACTTTC
.	.	TRBV18	TRBJ1-4	CASSQDSTEKLFF	TGTGCCAGCTCACAGGACAGCACTGAAAAACTGTTTTTT
TRBD1	.	TRBV28	TRBJ2-7	CASSLSTRGNPYEQYF	TGTGCCAGCAGTTTGAGCACCAGGGGGAACCCCTACGAGCAGTACTTC
.	.	TRBV30	TRBJ1-1	CAWTRPGTEAFF	TGTGCCTGGACCCGTCCGGGCACTGAAGCTTTCTTT
.	.	TRBV2	TRBJ2-4	CASTRTLAKNIQYF	TGTGCCAGCACGAGGACATTAGCCAAAAACATTCAGTACTTC
TRBD1	.	TRBV5-4	TRBJ1-1	CASSFGTGVLGTEAFF	TGTGCCAGCAGCTTCGGGACAGGGGTTTTGGGCACTGAAGCTTTCTTT
TRBD2	.	TRBV29-1	TRBJ2-5	CSVPRTSGSQETQYF	TGCAGCGTCCCAAGGACTAGCGGCAGCCAAGAGACCCAGTACTTC
TRBD1	.	TRBV28	TRBJ2-7	CASYYQRGQVSYEQYF	TGTGCCAGCTATTACCAACGAGGACAGGTCTCCTACGAGCAGTACTTC
.	.	TRBV30	TRBJ1-5	CAWSVRVGQPQHF	TGTGCCTGGAGTGTACGGGTGGGTCAGCCCCAGCATTTT
TRBD2	.	TRBV7-6	TRBJ2-2	CASSRRMAGGYANTGELFF	TGTGCCAGCAGCCGCCGTATGGCGGGGGGGTACGCGAACACCGGGGAGCTGTTTTTT
.	once	TRBV12-5	TRBJ1-2	CASGLDGAGPGGYTF	TGTGCTAGTGGTTTGGACGGGGCGGGGCCGGGCGGCTACACCTTC
.	.	TRBV3-1/TRBV3-2	TRBJ1-2	CASSQTQAGYLGGYTF	TGTGCCAGCAGCCAGACTCAAGCAGGGTATCTGGGAGGCTACACCTTC
TRBD2	.	TRBV3-1/TRBV3-2	TRBJ2-3	CASSQASSGSTDTQYF	TGTGCCAGCAGCCAAGCGTCTAGCGGGAGTACAGATACGCAGTATTTT
TRBD2	many	TRBV4-2	TRBJ2-2	CASSLSGGRDTGELFF	TGTGCCAGCAGCCTCTCGGGGGGGCGGGACACCGGGGAGCTGTTTTTT
.	.	TRBV13	TRBJ2-1	CASRVGVSYNEQFF	TGTGCCAGCAGAGTCGGGGTATCCTACAATGAGCAGTTCTTC